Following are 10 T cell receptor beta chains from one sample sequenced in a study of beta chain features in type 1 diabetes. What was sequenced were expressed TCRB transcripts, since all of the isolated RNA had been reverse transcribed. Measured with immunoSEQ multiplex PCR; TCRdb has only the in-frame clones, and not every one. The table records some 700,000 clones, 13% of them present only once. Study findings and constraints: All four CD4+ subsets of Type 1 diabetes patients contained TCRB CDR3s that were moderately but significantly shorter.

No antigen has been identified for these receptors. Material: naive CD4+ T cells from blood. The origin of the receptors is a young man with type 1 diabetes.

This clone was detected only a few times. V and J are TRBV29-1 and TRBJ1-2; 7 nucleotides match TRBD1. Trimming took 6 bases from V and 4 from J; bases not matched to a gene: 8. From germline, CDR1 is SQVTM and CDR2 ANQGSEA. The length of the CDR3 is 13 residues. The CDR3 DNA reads TGCAGCGTAGAACCCGGGACAGCCTATGGCTACACCTTC. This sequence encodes CSVEPGTAYGYTF.

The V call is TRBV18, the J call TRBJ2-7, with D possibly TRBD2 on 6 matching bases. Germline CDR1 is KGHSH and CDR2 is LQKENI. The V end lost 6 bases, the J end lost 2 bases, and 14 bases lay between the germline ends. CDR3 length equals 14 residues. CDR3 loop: CASSPGRETYEQYF. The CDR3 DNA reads TGTGCCAGCTCGCCGGGCCGGGAGACCTACGAGCAGTACTTC.

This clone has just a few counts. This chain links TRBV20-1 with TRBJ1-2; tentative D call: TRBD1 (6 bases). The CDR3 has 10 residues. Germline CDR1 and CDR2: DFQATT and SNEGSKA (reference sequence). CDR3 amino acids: CSPGGPGYTF. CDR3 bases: TGCAGCCCTGGGGGGCCTGGCTACACCTTC.

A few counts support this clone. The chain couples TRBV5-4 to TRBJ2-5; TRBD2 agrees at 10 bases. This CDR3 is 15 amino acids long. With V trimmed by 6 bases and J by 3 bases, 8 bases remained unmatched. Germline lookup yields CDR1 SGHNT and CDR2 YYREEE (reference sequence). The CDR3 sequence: CASTLGLAGEETQYF. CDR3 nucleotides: TGTGCCAGCACCCTGGGGCTAGCGGGGGAAGAGACCCAGTACTTC.

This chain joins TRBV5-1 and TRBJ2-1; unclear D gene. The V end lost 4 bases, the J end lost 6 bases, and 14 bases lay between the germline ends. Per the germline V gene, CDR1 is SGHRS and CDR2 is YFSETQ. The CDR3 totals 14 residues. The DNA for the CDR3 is TGCGCCAGCAGCCCCGGAATCGGTTCCAATGAGCAGTTCTTC. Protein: CASSPGIGSNEQFF.

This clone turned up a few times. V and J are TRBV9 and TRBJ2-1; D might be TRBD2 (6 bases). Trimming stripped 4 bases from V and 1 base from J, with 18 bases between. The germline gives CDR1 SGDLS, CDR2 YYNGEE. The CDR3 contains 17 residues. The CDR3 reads CASSPLAWGDSYNEQFF. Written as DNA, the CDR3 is TGTGCCAGCAGCCCCTTGGCCTGGGGGGATTCCTACAATGAGCAGTTCTTC.

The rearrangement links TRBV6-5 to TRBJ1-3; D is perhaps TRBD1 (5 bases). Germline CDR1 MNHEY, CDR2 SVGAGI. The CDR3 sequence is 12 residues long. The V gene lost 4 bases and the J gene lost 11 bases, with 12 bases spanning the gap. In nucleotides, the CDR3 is TGTGCCAGCAGTTGGACCTGGGACGCCATATATTTT. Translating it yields CASSWTWDAIYF.

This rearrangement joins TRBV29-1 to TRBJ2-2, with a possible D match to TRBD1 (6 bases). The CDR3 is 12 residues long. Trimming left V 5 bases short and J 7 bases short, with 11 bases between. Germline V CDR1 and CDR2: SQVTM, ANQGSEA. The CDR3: CSVYRDGGELFF. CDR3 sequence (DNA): TGCAGCGTTTACAGGGATGGCGGGGAGCTGTTTTTT.

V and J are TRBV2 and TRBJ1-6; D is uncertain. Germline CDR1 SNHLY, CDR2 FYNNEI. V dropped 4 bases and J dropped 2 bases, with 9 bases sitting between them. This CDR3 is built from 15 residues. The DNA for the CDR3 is TGTGCCAGCAGTGCAGACCGTCCCTATAATTCACCCCTCCACTTT. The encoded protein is CASSADRPYNSPLHF. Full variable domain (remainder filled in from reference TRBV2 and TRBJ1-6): EPEVTQTPSHQVTQMGQEVILRCVPISNHLYFYWYRQILGQKVEFLVSFYNNEISEKSEIFDDQFSVERPDGSNFTLKIRSTKLEDSAMYFCASSADRPYNSPLHFGNGTRLTVT.

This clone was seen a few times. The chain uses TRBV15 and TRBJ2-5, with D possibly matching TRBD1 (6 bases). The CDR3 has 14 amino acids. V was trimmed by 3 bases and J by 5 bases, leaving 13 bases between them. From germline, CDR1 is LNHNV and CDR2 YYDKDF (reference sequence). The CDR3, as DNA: TGTGCCACCAGCAGGTTACAGGGTCAGGAGACCCAGTACTTC. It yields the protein CATSRLQGQETQYF.